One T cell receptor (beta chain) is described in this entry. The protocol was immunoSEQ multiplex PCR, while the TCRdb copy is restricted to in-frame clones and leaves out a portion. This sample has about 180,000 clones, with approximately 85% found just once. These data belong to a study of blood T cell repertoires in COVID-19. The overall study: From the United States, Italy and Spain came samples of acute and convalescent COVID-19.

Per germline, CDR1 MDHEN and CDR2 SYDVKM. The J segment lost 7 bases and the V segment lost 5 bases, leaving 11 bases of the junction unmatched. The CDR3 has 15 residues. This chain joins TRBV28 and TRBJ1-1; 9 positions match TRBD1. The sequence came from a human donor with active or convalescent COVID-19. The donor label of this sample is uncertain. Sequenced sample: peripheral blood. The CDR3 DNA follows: TGTGCCAGCAGTCTACCGACAGGGGGGCGTAATGAAGCTTTCTTT. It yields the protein CASSLPTGGRNEAFF.